The rows below give T cell receptor beta chains drawn from one sample of a study of shared clonotypes between healthy human individuals. Libraries were prepared by immunoSEQ multiplex PCR; TCRdb keeps only in-frame clonotypes and omits some of them. The sample has about 2.1 million clones, around 93% seen once. Sequencing was performed on naive CD8+ T cells from PBMCs. The source is a young man in good health. Some clones in this sample may be carry-over from other donors' samples. CDR3s include the opening cysteine and the closing phenylalanine or tryptophan. The order of the fields is D gene, V gene, clone size, J gene, CDR3 DNA, CDR3 protein. The D gene is left open where the match is weak. The size field is filled for only some rows; it gives once, few, many or a size class.

D gene: TRBD2; V gene: TRBV27; clone size: -; J gene: TRBJ2-2; CDR3 DNA: TGTGCCAGCAGTTTAGTGGGCGGGGGGGTGTTAAGGGAGCTGTTTTTT; CDR3 protein: CASSLVGGGVLRELFF
D gene: -; V gene: TRBV28; clone size: -; J gene: TRBJ1-2; CDR3 DNA: TGTGCCAGCACCGATCCGGCCGAGGGGAACTATGGCTACACCTTC; CDR3 protein: CASTDPAEGNYGYTF
D gene: -; V gene: TRBV28; clone size: -; J gene: TRBJ2-7; CDR3 DNA: TGTGCCAGCAGTTTAGGTTACAGGGAGGAGGGCGAGCAGTACTTC; CDR3 protein: CASSLGYREEGEQYF
D gene: -; V gene: TRBV27; clone size: -; J gene: TRBJ2-1; CDR3 DNA: TGTGCCAGCAGTTTAAACGGATTGCGGCAGTTCTTC; CDR3 protein: CASSLNGLRQFF
D gene: TRBD2; V gene: TRBV28; clone size: -; J gene: TRBJ2-7; CDR3 DNA: TGTGCCAGCAAAGCTAGCGGGAACTACGAGCAGTACTTC; CDR3 protein: CASKASGNYEQYF
D gene: TRBD2; V gene: TRBV7-9; clone size: -; J gene: TRBJ2-3; CDR3 DNA: TGTGCCAGCAGCCCCCCTCGTTTAGCGGGAGAAACAGATACGCAGTATTTT; CDR3 protein: CASSPPRLAGETDTQYF
D gene: -; V gene: TRBV28; clone size: -; J gene: TRBJ2-2; CDR3 DNA: TGTGCCAGCAGTCGACTAGAACTTTCCGGGGAGCTGTTTTTT; CDR3 protein: CASSRLELSGELFF
D gene: -; V gene: TRBV4-2; clone size: -; J gene: TRBJ2-3; CDR3 DNA: TGTGCCAGCAGCCACGGAGGAGAGGGAGCCACTGATACGCAGTATTTT; CDR3 protein: CASSHGGEGATDTQYF
D gene: -; V gene: TRBV27; clone size: -; J gene: TRBJ2-3; CDR3 DNA: TGTGCCAGCAGTCCTAAAGCAGATACGCAGTATTTT; CDR3 protein: CASSPKADTQYF
D gene: -; V gene: TRBV5-5; clone size: once; J gene: TRBJ1-5; CDR3 DNA: TGTGCCAGCAGCTTCTGGGACGGTAGCAATCAGCCCCAGCATTTT; CDR3 protein: CASSFWDGSNQPQHF
D gene: -; V gene: TRBV15; clone size: -; J gene: TRBJ2-5; CDR3 DNA: TGTGCCACCAGCAACGAAGAAGGGTGGGGGGCGGACCAAGAGACCCAGTACTTC; CDR3 protein: CATSNEEGWGADQETQYF
D gene: TRBD1; V gene: TRBV5-1; clone size: -; J gene: TRBJ1-1; CDR3 DNA: TGCGCCAGCAGTCCCGGGACAGGGACTCCGAACACTGAAGCTTTCTTT; CDR3 protein: CASSPGTGTPNTEAFF
D gene: -; V gene: TRBV27; clone size: -; J gene: TRBJ1-1; CDR3 DNA: TGTGCCAGCAGTTTAGGGGCAACCCCAATCGAAGCTTTCTTT; CDR3 protein: CASSLGATPIEAFF
D gene: -; V gene: TRBV28; clone size: -; J gene: TRBJ2-5; CDR3 DNA: TGTGCCAGCAGTTTCACAGAGACCCAGTACTTC; CDR3 protein: CASSFTETQYF
D gene: TRBD2; V gene: TRBV29-1; clone size: -; J gene: TRBJ2-7; CDR3 DNA: TGCAGCGTTGTGTGGGAGGGCATTGAGCAGTACTTC; CDR3 protein: CSVVWEGIEQYF
D gene: -; V gene: TRBV7-9; clone size: -; J gene: TRBJ2-7; CDR3 DNA: TGTGCCAGCAGCTTAGCGTGGCAGGGGCCCCTCAGCGAGCAGTACTTC; CDR3 protein: CASSLAWQGPLSEQYF
D gene: TRBD1; V gene: TRBV6-1; clone size: -; J gene: TRBJ2-1; CDR3 DNA: TGTGCCAGCAGTGAAGATCTCGGGACAGGGGTCTACAATGAGCAGTTCTTC; CDR3 protein: CASSEDLGTGVYNEQFF
D gene: -; V gene: TRBV5-5; clone size: -; J gene: TRBJ2-7; CDR3 DNA: TGTGCCAGCCACGCTGCCACGACCTACGAGCAGTACTTC; CDR3 protein: CASHAATTYEQYF
D gene: -; V gene: TRBV5-1; clone size: -; J gene: TRBJ2-3; CDR3 DNA: TGCGCCAGCAGCTCTACGGACCGCCTTCGGACAGATACGCAGTATTTT; CDR3 protein: CASSSTDRLRTDTQYF
D gene: TRBD1; V gene: TRBV28; clone size: -; J gene: TRBJ1-6; CDR3 DNA: TGTGCCAGCATGATCACAGGGGCCTCGGCACCCCTCCACTTT; CDR3 protein: CASMITGASAPLHF
D gene: -; V gene: TRBV14; clone size: -; J gene: TRBJ2-1; CDR3 DNA: TGTGCCAGCAGCCAGTTCCGGACTCCCAGCTCCTACAATGAGCAGTTCTTC; CDR3 protein: CASSQFRTPSSYNEQFF
D gene: -; V gene: TRBV15; clone size: -; J gene: TRBJ2-1; CDR3 DNA: TGTGCCACCAGCAGAGATGACAGGATAGACAATGAGCAGTTCTTC; CDR3 protein: CATSRDDRIDNEQFF
D gene: TRBD2; V gene: TRBV6-1; clone size: -; J gene: TRBJ2-1; CDR3 DNA: TGTGCCAGCAGTGAAGCGCGGGCTAGCGGGAGGGCCTTCGCTGAGCAGTTCTTC; CDR3 protein: CASSEARASGRAFAEQFF
D gene: TRBD1; V gene: TRBV13; clone size: -; J gene: TRBJ2-7; CDR3 DNA: TGTGCCAGCAGCTTCGACAGGGCATCGGACGAGCAGTACTTC; CDR3 protein: CASSFDRASDEQYF
D gene: TRBD2; V gene: TRBV7-3; clone size: -; J gene: TRBJ2-7; CDR3 DNA: TGTGCCAGCAGCTTAAATCTAGCGGACGAGCAGTACTTC; CDR3 protein: CASSLNLADEQYF
D gene: -; V gene: TRBV11-2; clone size: -; J gene: TRBJ1-4; CDR3 DNA: TGTGCCAGCAGCTTAGATGCCAGGGCCGCCACTAATGAAAAACTGTTTTTT; CDR3 protein: CASSLDARAATNEKLFF
D gene: -; V gene: TRBV19; clone size: -; J gene: TRBJ2-7; CDR3 DNA: TGTGCCAGTAGTATGGGTCATCAGACCTACGAGCAGTACTTC; CDR3 protein: CASSMGHQTYEQYF
D gene: -; V gene: TRBV15; clone size: -; J gene: TRBJ2-5; CDR3 DNA: TGTGCCACCAGCAGAGTGGTAGGGGTCCGGGAGACCCAGTACTTC; CDR3 protein: CATSRVVGVRETQYF
D gene: -; V gene: TRBV6-1; clone size: -; J gene: TRBJ1-3; CDR3 DNA: TGTGCCAGCAGTGAAATTGGGACTGGAAACACCATATATTTT; CDR3 protein: CASSEIGTGNTIYF
D gene: -; V gene: TRBV9; clone size: once; J gene: TRBJ1-4; CDR3 DNA: TGTGCCAGCAGCGTAGATCAGGCCGGTGAAAAACTGTTTTTT; CDR3 protein: CASSVDQAGEKLFF
D gene: -; V gene: TRBV4-1; clone size: -; J gene: TRBJ1-1; CDR3 DNA: TGCGCCAGCAGCCAAGGTCAGGGTAACACTGAAGCTTTCTTT; CDR3 protein: CASSQGQGNTEAFF
D gene: TRBD1; V gene: TRBV27; clone size: -; J gene: TRBJ2-7; CDR3 DNA: TGTGCCAGCAGTCCCCGAGAACAGGGGAACGAGCAGTACTTC; CDR3 protein: CASSPREQGNEQYF
D gene: TRBD1; V gene: TRBV27; clone size: once; J gene: TRBJ2-7; CDR3 DNA: TGTGCCAGCAGTATAGGAACAGGGGATTCCTACGAGCAGTACTTC; CDR3 protein: CASSIGTGDSYEQYF
D gene: TRBD1; V gene: TRBV27; clone size: -; J gene: TRBJ1-5; CDR3 DNA: TGTGCCAGCAGTGACAGGGTGGGTCAGCCCCAGCATTTT; CDR3 protein: CASSDRVGQPQHF
D gene: -; V gene: TRBV13; clone size: -; J gene: TRBJ2-2; CDR3 DNA: TGTGCCAGCAGCTTAGGTACCGGGGAGCTGTTTTTT; CDR3 protein: CASSLGTGELFF
D gene: TRBD1; V gene: TRBV19; clone size: -; J gene: TRBJ1-2; CDR3 DNA: TGTGCCACCCAGGGGGCTGGCCCTAACTATGGCTACACCTTC; CDR3 protein: CATQGAGPNYGYTF
D gene: -; V gene: TRBV27; clone size: -; J gene: TRBJ1-4; CDR3 DNA: TGTGCCAGCACCTCGGGGGGGGGTAATGAAAAACTGTTTTTT; CDR3 protein: CASTSGGGNEKLFF
D gene: -; V gene: TRBV11-3; clone size: -; J gene: TRBJ2-1; CDR3 DNA: TGTGCCAGCAGCCCTGGTAGGCTCGAAGGCAATGAGCAGTTCTTC; CDR3 protein: CASSPGRLEGNEQFF
D gene: -; V gene: TRBV9; clone size: -; J gene: TRBJ2-3; CDR3 DNA: TGTGCCAGCAGCGTAGCTACGACGGGAACAGATACGCAGTATTTT; CDR3 protein: CASSVATTGTDTQYF
D gene: TRBD1; V gene: TRBV4-3; clone size: -; J gene: TRBJ1-2; CDR3 DNA: TGCGCCAGCAGCCAAGATCCCGCAGGGGGTCTTTATGGCTACACCTTC; CDR3 protein: CASSQDPAGGLYGYTF
D gene: -; V gene: TRBV11-2; clone size: -; J gene: TRBJ2-1; CDR3 DNA: TGTGCCAGCAGCTCAACAGGGTCCTACAATGAGCAGTTCTTC; CDR3 protein: CASSSTGSYNEQFF
D gene: TRBD2; V gene: TRBV13; clone size: -; J gene: TRBJ2-7; CDR3 DNA: TGTGCCAGCAGCCCATTAGGTAGCGGGAGCGACGAGCAGTACTTC; CDR3 protein: CASSPLGSGSDEQYF
D gene: -; V gene: TRBV7-9; clone size: -; J gene: TRBJ2-3; CDR3 DNA: TGTGCCAGCAGTTGGGCCACAGATACGCAGTATTTT; CDR3 protein: CASSWATDTQYF
D gene: -; V gene: TRBV28; clone size: -; J gene: TRBJ1-5; CDR3 DNA: TGTGCCAGCATGTTCCAGGCCTACAATCAGCCCCAGCATTTT; CDR3 protein: CASMFQAYNQPQHF
D gene: -; V gene: TRBV29-1; clone size: -; J gene: TRBJ2-3; CDR3 DNA: TGCAGCGTTGTGGGGGACGTGGTGGATACGCAGTATTTT; CDR3 protein: CSVVGDVVDTQYF
D gene: TRBD2; V gene: TRBV27; clone size: -; J gene: TRBJ2-1; CDR3 DNA: TGTGCCAGCAGTCTCCTAGCGGCCTCCTACAATGAGCAGTTCTTC; CDR3 protein: CASSLLAASYNEQFF
D gene: -; V gene: TRBV7-3; clone size: -; J gene: TRBJ1-2; CDR3 DNA: TGTGCCAGCAGCTTGGGGGCAGGGAATAACTATGGCTACACCTTC; CDR3 protein: CASSLGAGNNYGYTF
D gene: TRBD1; V gene: TRBV25-1; clone size: once; J gene: TRBJ2-3; CDR3 DNA: TGTGCCAGCAGGGACAGGGGCACAGATACGCAGTATTTT; CDR3 protein: CASRDRGTDTQYF
D gene: -; V gene: TRBV7-3; clone size: once; J gene: TRBJ2-4; CDR3 DNA: TGTGCCAGCAGCTTTCCCCCCAAGGGTATTACCAAAAACATTCAGTACTTC; CDR3 protein: CASSFPPKGITKNIQYF
D gene: -; V gene: TRBV19; clone size: -; J gene: TRBJ1-1; CDR3 DNA: TGTGCCAGTCGGGAGAACACTGAAGCTTTCTTT; CDR3 protein: CASRENTEAFF